A selection of T cell receptor beta chains follows, all from one sample in a study of response to subunit inactivated influenza vaccine. TCRdb reprocessed the RT-PCR reads with MiXCR, giving one entry per CDR3 protein. The profile covers 530,000 or so distinct CDR3 sequences, with approximately 24% appearing a single time and around 1.8% taken by the ten largest. The specimen was CD4+ T cells sorted from PBMCs, collected about 5 days after vaccination. The receptors come from a man aged 50 to 59 who received an inactivated influenza vaccine. Each CDR3 is given with its conserved first and last residue. Fields, in order: clone size, J gene, D gene, V gene, CDR3 protein, CDR3 DNA. A D gene is named only where the DNA matches it firmly. Not all rows give a size; the values are once, few, many and, for expanded clones, a class.

-	TRBJ2-1	TRBD2	TRBV3-1	CASRDSGSSYNEQFF	TGTGCCAGCAGGGATAGCGGGAGCTCCTACAATGAGCAGTTCTTC
-	TRBJ2-3	-	TRBV5-1	CASSFRGPTDTQYF	TGCGCCAGCAGCTTCCGGGGGCCTACAGATACGCAGTATTTT
few	TRBJ2-2	TRBD1	TRBV4-2	CASSQLQGASVGELFF	TGTGCCAGCAGCCAGCTCCAGGGGGCTTCGGTAGGGGAGCTGTTTTTT
few	TRBJ2-5	-	TRBV5-4	CASSFPPGVGETQYF	TGTGCCAGCAGCTTTCCACCGGGAGTCGGGGAGACCCAGTACTTC
many	TRBJ2-7	TRBD1	TRBV7-2	CASSSYSYRDRDEQYF	TGTGCCAGCAGCTCTTACTCTTACCGGGACAGGGACGAGCAGTACTTC
-	TRBJ2-1	TRBD2	TRBV6-1	CASSLTGTSGRDNEQFF	TGTGCCAGCAGTCTGACCGGGACTAGCGGGAGAGACAATGAGCAGTTCTTC
few	TRBJ2-1	TRBD1	TRBV5-1	CASSPDTGASYNEQFF	TGCGCCAGCAGCCCGGACACAGGGGCCTCCTACAATGAGCAGTTCTTC
few	TRBJ2-1	-	TRBV11-3	CASSFGGHLLNEQFF	TGTGCCAGCAGCTTTGGGGGTCACCTACTCAATGAGCAGTTCTTC
-	TRBJ2-4	TRBD1	TRBV20-1	CSAPGTGAVNIQYF	TGCAGTGCCCCTGGGACAGGGGCGGTTAACATTCAGTACTTC
-	TRBJ2-1	TRBD2	TRBV3-1	CASSQLPLAGVNEQFF	TGTGCCAGCAGCCAACTCCCACTAGCGGGAGTCAATGAGCAGTTCTTC
few	TRBJ2-2	-	TRBV11-2	CASSLEIGANTGELFF	TGTGCCAGCAGCTTAGAAATCGGGGCGAACACCGGGGAGCTGTTTTTT
-	TRBJ2-6	-	TRBV12-3/TRBV12-4	CASSPTVTGANVLTF	TGTGCCAGCAGTCCGACAGTAACTGGGGCCAACGTCCTGACTTTC
few	TRBJ2-1	TRBD2	TRBV5-1	CASSLRVAGGLTYNEQFF	TGCGCCAGCAGCTTGAGGGTAGCGGGAGGACTGACTTACAATGAGCAGTTCTTC
-	TRBJ1-1	-	TRBV5-1	CASSRQSKNTEAFF	TGCGCCAGCAGCCGACAATCAAAGAACACTGAAGCTTTCTTT
many	TRBJ2-5	-	TRBV28	CASREGKETQYF	TGTGCCAGCAGAGAGGGCAAAGAGACCCAGTACTTC
-	TRBJ2-2	-	TRBV7-8	CASSLALNSVNTGELFF	TGTGCCAGCAGCTTAGCTTTGAATAGCGTGAACACCGGGGAGCTGTTTTTT
-	TRBJ2-5	TRBD2	TRBV6-2/TRBV6-3	CASSLSGRSETQYF	TGTGCCAGCAGCCTCAGCGGGAGGAGCGAGACCCAGTACTTC
few	TRBJ1-5	-	TRBV20-1	CSASGGYGNQPQHF	TGCAGTGCTAGCGGCGGTTACGGCAATCAGCCCCAGCATTTT
-	TRBJ2-7	-	TRBV28	CASSSYMKSVSYEQYF	TGTGCCAGCAGTTCCTACATGAAGAGCGTCTCCTACGAGCAGTACTTC
-	TRBJ2-1	-	TRBV3-1	CATRTYNEQFF	TGTGCCACTCGAACCTACAATGAGCAGTTCTTC
-	TRBJ2-7	-	TRBV12-3/TRBV12-4	CASSLRSGRNYEQYF	TGTGCCAGCAGTCTCAGAAGCGGACGTAACTACGAGCAGTACTTC
few	TRBJ2-4	TRBD1	TRBV5-1	CASRLGDSAMIQYF	TGCGCCAGCAGACTTGGGGACAGTGCTATGATTCAGTACTTC